This T cell receptor (beta chain) was profiled in a study of cytomegalovirus exposure and HLA in healthy donors. Whole-study context: Assignment to the Caucasian-associated ancestry cluster applied to about 80% of the approximately 370 genotyped donors.

Study-wide results and limits: Among CMV-associated TCR beta chains, most appeared HLA-restricted in a later analysis. Segments of the TCR beta V type were, in most cases, productive about 87% or about 30% of the time in an earlier analysis. Investigators reported 150 to 200 TCR beta chains as tied to cytomegalovirus.

Researchers ran the PCR with 60 Vbeta and 13 Jbeta primers. TCRdb's table, derived via immunoSEQ multiplex PCR, lists solely in-frame clones and lacks some. The data contain about 160,000 clones, about 80% of them singletons. As for this clone: Its antigen is unidentified.

The sequence came from a man aged 30 to 39 in good health and CMV-seronegative. Sequencing input: PBMCs.

The chain's CDR3 is CASGAAVEKLFF. The CDR3, as DNA: TGTGCCAGCGGGGCCGCAGTTGAAAAACTGTTTTTT. The rearrangement joins TRBV28 to TRBJ1-4; D may be TRBD1 (5 bases). V was shortened by 8 bases and J by 7 bases, with 11 bases between the two germline ends. This CDR3 comprises 12 residues. Germline CDR1 MDHEN, CDR2 SYDVKM.